This record concerns one TCR beta chain sequence. What antigen it recognizes has not been identified. Per-nucleotide qualities are absent, and no much larger clonotype sits a single base away. For sequencing of the TCRbeta CDR3 region, genomic DNA was extracted from the sorted cells. The immunoSEQ Assay was used to sequence the TCRbeta CDR3 regions. This is the immuneACCESS table as TCRdb keeps it, with only in-frame sequences that have V and J called. A part of the clones is gone; compared with another copy, unresolved V genes explain less than half, and the rest is unexplained. The sample records tens of thousands of clones, 82% of which are singletons. The ten top clones hold about 2% of the sample. V is pruned by 5 bases and J by 0 bases, leaving 13 bases of the junction without a gene match. According to the germline V gene, CDR1 reads MNHGY and CDR2 reads SAAAGT. The CDR3 spans 18 residues, from the cysteine through the phenylalanine. This entry keeps only the CDR3 DNA: 54 bases, framed from base 1.

These data originate in a study of OX40 agonist ivuxolimab in advanced cancers. As for the study more broadly: The costimulatory receptor OX40 (CD134) was targeted by ivuxolimab, a fully human IgG2 agonistic monoclonal antibody. Intravenous ivuxolimab was administered to patients every 2 weeks at six dose levels: 0.01, 0.1, 0.3, 1.5, 3 and 10 mg/kg. Among the roughly 52 dose-escalation patients, 19 had hepatocellular carcinoma, roughly 15 melanoma, 9 renal cell carcinoma and 9 head and neck cancer. In the dose-escalation cohort, 70% to 85% of patients were male, and the mean age was roughly 60 years with a range of 23 to 79. Prior anti-PD-1, anti-PD-L1 or anti-CTLA-4 therapy was permitted, and 30% to 45% of dose-escalation patients had received checkpoint inhibitors. Partial responses occurred in three dose-escalation patients: two with cutaneous melanoma and one with hepatocellular carcinoma. Peripheral TCRbeta sequencing aimed to test whether ivuxolimab altered TCR sequence diversity and caused clonal T-cell expansion. The paper covers the monotherapy dose-escalation part of the phase I ivuxolimab trial, which included N ≈ 57 patients.

The investigation overall reported the following: Partial responders in the 0.1-3.0 mg/kg groups had among the lowest normalized peripheral clonal expansion, especially among CD8+ T cells. Low levels of normalized T-cell clonal expansion were also seen in some patients who did not respond. Clonal expansion of both CD4+ and CD8+ blood T cells was observed from baseline to week 6 at doses 0.1 to 3.0 mg/kg. Which antigens the clonally expanded peripheral T cells were specific for was not determined. After ivuxolimab, expanded clones were on average more numerous among CD8+ T cells than among CD4+ T cells.

The trial excluded patients who had a history of autoimmune disease or who were on systemic immunosuppression. Peripheral blood for TCR sequencing was collected from all dose cohorts at baseline, on cycle 4 day 1, and on cycle 7 day 1. Samples came from an open-label, multicenter, first-in-human phase I dose-escalation trial of ivuxolimab. Adults with locally advanced or metastatic melanoma, renal cell, hepatocellular, or head and neck squamous cell carcinoma were enrolled in the trial. Before TCR sequencing, CD4+ T cells and CD8+ T cells were sorted from peripheral blood as separate populations. The rearrangement combines TRBV6-8 with TRBJ2-4, with TRBD2 matching 7 junction bases. Material: CD4+ or CD8+ T cells sorted from blood, obtained in a trial of the OX40 agonist ivuxolimab. The TCR comes from an adult with an advanced solid tumor such as melanoma, head and neck, liver or kidney cancer. The nucleotides are TGTGCCAGCAGTCGACTAGCCGCCCACTCTATAGCCAAAAACATTCAGTACTTC. The translation is CASSRLAAHSIAKNIQYF.